Each of the 6 T cell receptor beta chains below was sequenced from the same sample in a study of shared clonotypes between healthy human individuals. The method was immunoSEQ multiplex PCR; TCRdb's version includes in-frame clones alone and lacks a portion of them. Found here are 1.5 million to 2.5 million clones, approximately 95% of them singletons; the top ten hold 1% to 1.5%. In the naive CD8 group, cells lacked CD45RO and were positively selected for CCR7, so terminally differentiated effector memory CD45RA+ cells were left out. Material: naive CD8+ T cells sorted from blood. The receptors originated from a man aged 18 to 30 in good health.

V is TRBV19 and J is TRBJ2-5; TRBD2 is a possible D gene (5 bases). The CDR3 spans 14 residues. V was cut by 3 bases and J by 9 bases, with 17 bases left in between. Germline assignment: CDR1 LNHDA and CDR2 SQIVND (reference sequence). CDR3 DNA: TGTGCCAGTAGTATCCTAGGCGGAGAGGAGGCCCAGTACTTC. It specifies CASSILGGEEAQYF.

This chain connects TRBV2 to TRBJ2-7; 9 bases line up with TRBD2. V gave up 8 bases and J gave up 0 bases; unmatched junction bases: 2. Germline CDR1 is SNHLY and CDR2 is FYNNEI. CDR3 length: 13 residues. The CDR3 DNA reads as TGTGCCAGCGGACTAGCGACCTCCTACGAGCAGTACTTC. It codes for CASGLATSYEQYF.

The rearrangement links TRBV10-3 to TRBJ2-3; 13 bases match TRBD2. The germline V gene has CDR1 ENHRY and CDR2 SYGVKD. The junction had 4 bases not matched to a gene; V was cut back by 6 bases and J by 1 base. This CDR3 comprises 16 residues. The CDR3: CAISRTSGGGTDTQYF. The DNA of the CDR3 is TGTGCCATCAGCCGGACTAGCGGGGGAGGCACAGATACGCAGTATTTT.

The rearrangement uses TRBV9 and TRBJ2-3; D is possibly TRBD1 or TRBD2 (5 bases each). The ends were cut back, 0 bases at V and 6 bases at J, with 17 bases in the middle. This CDR3 is built from 16 residues. Germline CDR1 SGDLS, CDR2 YYNGEE. The CDR3 DNA is TGTGCCAGCAGCGTAGACGGGGCCCTGCAGTCCGATACGCAGTATTTT. Translated: CASSVDGALQSDTQYF.

This clone was counted between two and nine times. The V gene is TRBV6-1, the J gene TRBJ2-7, with 9 bases aligning to TRBD2. The CDR3 consists of 14 residues. Looked up from germline, CDR1 is MNHNS and CDR2 is SASEGT. Losses at the gene ends were 4 bases for V and 4 bases for J; bases not matched to a gene: 5. The CDR3 spells CASSVPGLAYEQYF. CDR3 nucleotide sequence: TGTGCCAGCAGTGTACCGGGACTAGCTTACGAGCAGTACTTC.

The rearrangement links TRBV7-9 to TRBJ2-3; the match to TRBD1 covers 10 bases. The ends lost 6 bases at V and 3 bases at J; junction bases unmatched: 6. The CDR3 is 15 amino acids. Germline-derived CDR1 and CDR2 are SEHNR and FQNEAQ (reference sequence). In nucleotides, the CDR3 is TGTGCCAGCAGTTATAGGACAGGGGGGACAGATACGCAGTATTTT. It specifies CASSYRTGGTDTQYF.